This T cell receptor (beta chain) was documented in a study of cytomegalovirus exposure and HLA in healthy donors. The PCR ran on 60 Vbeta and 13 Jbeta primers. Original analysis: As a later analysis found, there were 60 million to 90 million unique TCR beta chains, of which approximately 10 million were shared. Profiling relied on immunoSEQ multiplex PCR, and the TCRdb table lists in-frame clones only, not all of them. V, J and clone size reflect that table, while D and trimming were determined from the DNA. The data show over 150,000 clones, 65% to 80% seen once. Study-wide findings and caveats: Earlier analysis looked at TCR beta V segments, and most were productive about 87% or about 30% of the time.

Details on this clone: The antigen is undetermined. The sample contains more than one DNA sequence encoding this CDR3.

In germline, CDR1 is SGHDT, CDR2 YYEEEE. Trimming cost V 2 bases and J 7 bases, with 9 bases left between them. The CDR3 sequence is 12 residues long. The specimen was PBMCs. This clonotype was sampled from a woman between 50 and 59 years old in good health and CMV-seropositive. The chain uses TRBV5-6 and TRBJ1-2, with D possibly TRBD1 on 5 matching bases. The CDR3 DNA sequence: TGTGCCAGCAGCTTTCAGGGTGGTGGCTACACCTTC. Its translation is CASSFQGGGYTF.